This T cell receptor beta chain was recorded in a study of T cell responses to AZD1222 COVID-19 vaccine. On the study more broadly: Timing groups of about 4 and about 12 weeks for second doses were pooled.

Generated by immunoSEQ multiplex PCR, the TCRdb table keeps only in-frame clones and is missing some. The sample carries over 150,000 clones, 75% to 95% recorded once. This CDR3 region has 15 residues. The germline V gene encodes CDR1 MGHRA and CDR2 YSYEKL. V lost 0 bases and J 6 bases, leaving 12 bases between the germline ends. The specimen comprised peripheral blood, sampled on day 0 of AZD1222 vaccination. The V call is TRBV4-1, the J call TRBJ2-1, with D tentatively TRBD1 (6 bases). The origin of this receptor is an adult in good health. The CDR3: CASSQDTRDTNEQFF. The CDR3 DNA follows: TGCGCCAGCAGCCAAGATACCCGGGACACCAATGAGCAGTTCTTC.